A single sample is the source of the 10 T cell receptor beta chains below, sequenced in a study of blood T cell repertoires in COVID-19. Assay used: immunoSEQ multiplex PCR; TCRdb lists only in-frame clones, some missing. The sample has fewer than 200,000 clones, approximately 87% seen once; the top ten hold 4.4%. The sample comprised PBMCs or T cells enriched from blood (not recorded which). The receptors here all came from a woman aged 45-59 years who had recovered from COVID-19.

This clone was observed a few times. The genes are TRBV6-5 and TRBJ2-2; the D is unclear. The germline CDR1 and CDR2 sequences are MNHEY and SVGAGI. The CDR3 runs to 12 residues. Trimming removed 8 bases from V and 5 bases from J, with 9 bases in between. This chain's CDR3 is CASAGYTGELFF. The CDR3 nucleotides read TGTGCCAGCGCCGGGTATACCGGGGAGCTGTTTTTT.

This clone was detected once. The rearrangement uses TRBV5-1 and TRBJ2-2; D remains ambiguous. CDR1 SGHRS and CDR2 YFSETQ come from the germline V gene. Trimming removed 4 bases at V and 9 bases at J, with 7 bases between. The CDR3 consists of 11 residues. The CDR3 DNA reads TGCGCCAGCAGCCGACTCAGGGAGCTGTTTTTT. It codes for CASSRLRELFF.

The chain employs TRBV19 and TRBJ2-3; D might be TRBD1 (5 bases). Per germline, CDR1 LNHDA and CDR2 SQIVND (reference sequence). The CDR3 sequence is 13 residues long. With 6 bases removed from V and 5 bases from J, the gap between germline ends came to 12 bases. Written as DNA, the CDR3 is TGTGCCAGTAGCGAGTTTAGGGGAGATACGCAGTATTTT. The encoded protein is CASSEFRGDTQYF.

This clone showed up just a few times. The rearrangement joins TRBV6-6 to TRBJ1-5; 8 nucleotides agree with TRBD1. The ends lost 3 bases at V and 6 bases at J; junction bases unmatched: 7. The V gene's germline CDR1 is MNHNY and CDR2 SVGAGI (reference sequence). The CDR3 is 15 amino acids. The CDR3 bases are TGTGCCAGCAGTTATATCGGGACAGGATTTCAGCCCCAGCATTTT. Translation gives CASSYIGTGFQPQHF.

V usage is TRBV27 and J usage is TRBJ2-7, with TRBD2 identical over 12 bases. The CDR3 is made up of 14 amino acids. With V trimmed by 7 bases and J by 3 bases, 4 bases remained unmatched. Germline V gene data show CDR1 as MNHEY and CDR2 as SMNVEV (reference sequence). CDR3 protein: CASKLAGGYYEQYV. CDR3 in DNA: TGTGCCAGCAAACTAGCGGGGGGTTACTACGAGCAGTACGTC.

This clone was seen once. The chain is built from TRBV3-1 (or the pseudogene TRBV3-2) and TRBJ2-4, with 7 bases aligning to TRBD1. Germline V gene lookup returns CDR1 LGHDT and CDR2 YNNKEL (reference sequence). This CDR3 has 13 residues. J lost 7 bases, V lost 2 bases, and 2 bases had no gene match. For the CDR3, the DNA is TGTGCCAGCAGCCAAATACAGGGGAACATTCAGTACTTC. It specifies CASSQIQGNIQYF.

The rearrangement joins TRBV28 to TRBJ1-2; D not resolved. The CDR3 is 12 residues long. V lost 4 bases and J lost 5, with 8 bases in between. Germline V gives CDR1 MDHEN, CDR2 SYDVKM. The CDR3 sequence: CASSWRGYGYTF. CDR3 coding DNA: TGTGCCAGCAGTTGGCGAGGTTATGGCTACACCTTC.

This chain uses TRBV5-6 with TRBJ2-7; D is perhaps TRBD1 (6 bases). V shed 4 bases and J shed 7 bases, with 18 bases lying between them. The germline V gene encodes CDR1 SGHDT and CDR2 YYEEEE. The CDR3 extends over 14 amino acids. CDR3 in amino acids: CASSQAMGAGEQYV. The CDR3 nucleotides read TGTGCCAGCAGCCAAGCCATGGGGGCAGGAGAGCAGTACGTC.

V gene TRBV6-5 combines with J gene TRBJ2-2; TRBD1 matches at 8 bases. Germline assignment: CDR1 MNHEY and CDR2 SVGAGI. V shed 6 bases and J 6 bases; nucleotides not matched to a gene: 9. This CDR3 has 15 amino acids. DNA of the CDR3: TGTGCCAGCAGCCCCGGAGACAGGGGTGCCGGGGAGCTGTTTTTT. Its translation: CASSPGDRGAGELFF.

The rearrangement links TRBV27 to TRBJ2-2; unclear D gene. Trimming pared 3 bases from V and 4 bases from J, leaving 6 bases between. CDR1 and CDR2 (germline): MNHEY, SMNVEV (reference sequence). The CDR3 has 13 amino acids. This CDR3 is CASSLRATGELFF. CDR3 nucleotide sequence: TGTGCCAGCAGTTTGCGAGCCACCGGGGAGCTGTTTTTT.